This T cell receptor beta chain was sequenced for a study of blood T cells in healthy people across ages (dated by TCRdb to the mid-2010s). For context, the study as a whole: In model experiments, roughly one uniquely barcoded TCR beta cDNA molecule per two T cells was captured by template switching. The study measured age-related changes in TCR beta repertoire diversity using deep sequencing normalized with unique cDNA molecular identifiers. The donors were divided into four age groups: young (average roughly 15 years), middle-aged (approximately 42), aged (around 67) and long-lived (roughly 88). To avoid experimental bias, donors of different ages were randomly spread across the sequencing lanes. For two donors (one aged 18 to 29 and one aged 80 or older), the study analyzed two additional independent replicas of 1 million unique cDNA reads from the same blood draw.

The donors were roughly 40 Caucasian individuals from Russia, aged about 6 to 95 years, who were systemically healthy. Each donor gave 8 to 10 milliliters of peripheral blood, collected into EDTA-treated Vacutainer tubes. Ficoll-Paque density-gradient centrifugation was used to isolate PBMCs, with at least 7 million obtained per sample. Total RNA, at least 6 micrograms per sample, was extracted from PBMCs with Trizol reagent. For every donor, flow cytometry on a PBMC aliquot measured the percentage of naive CD45RAhigh/CD27high T cells. At the junction V is shortened by 2 bases and J by 7 bases, with 12 bases in between. The germline V gene provides CDR1 LGHNA and CDR2 YSLEER. The CDR3 contains 14 residues, cysteine and phenylalanine counted. Of the read, only the CDR3 DNA is kept; its 42 bases are in frame from base 1. Overall study outcomes, separate from this receptor: Because donor CMV infection status was unknown, age-related changes in expanded clonotypes were potentially confounded. As age increased, observed TCR beta diversity per million T cells dropped in a roughly linear way, and a significant reduction was already evident by age 40. Compared with the aged group, the long-lived group had more naive CD4+ T cells, fewer expanded clones and increased TCR diversity, suggesting age selection. Observed TCR beta diversity correlated strongly with the percentage of naive T cells measured by flow cytometry. Estimates of total diversity from one million sequenced T cells were regarded as lower bounds and underestimates. Because profiling used bulk unsorted PBMCs, naive and antigen-experienced compartments could not be compared conclusively.

Libraries were built with 5' RACE. The sequencer listed for this sample is Illumina HiSeq 2500. A second roughly 6 to 12 cycle PCR used a sample-barcoded 5' primer and a J-beta primer mix. A unique molecular identifier was introduced onto each TCR beta cDNA molecule by a template-switch 5' adaptor carrying 12 random nucleotides. At least 2.5 million CDR3-containing paired-end reads were obtained from each sample. First-strand cDNA synthesis was performed from all RNA using the Mint cDNA synthesis kit, with priming by a TRBC-specific oligonucleotide. Following uracil-DNA glycosylase treatment, all cDNA underwent a first 18-cycle PCR with the universal primers M1SS and BC2_uni_R. As for the original processing: For normalization, 1 million high-quality reads, each with a distinct molecular identifier, were randomly selected from each sample. Reads sharing molecular identifiers were discarded rather than binned into consensus sequences. MiTCR, set to a Q25 quality threshold and the strictest error-elimination algorithm, was used for CDR3 identification, clonotype clustering and error correction. A nonparametric unseen species model using Euler transformation provided a lower-bound estimate of total TCR beta diversity. TCRdb reprocessed the public reads (quality trimming at Q25 with fastp, clone calling with MiXCR) and kept in-frame beta chains. Here each entry gathers all rows of one CDR3 protein and keeps the most common genes and DNA. It is TCRdb's table, rather than the study itself, that gives the V and J calls and clone size. Across this sample there are around 1.1 million distinct CDR3 sequences, with less than 45% seen only once. The ten largest clones add up to about 12% of the sample.

Only a few counts were recorded for this clonotype. Its target antigen remains unknown. No quality values exist for individual bases; no much larger clone is one base distant. The sequenced material came from blood. This sequence originates from a man aged 18 to 30 in good health. The rearrangement joined TRBV4-3 to TRBJ2-4, with the D gene not confidently named. CDR3 sequence: CASSQTMIWNIQYF. The DNA is as follows: TGCGCCAGCAGCCAAACTATGATCTGGAACATTCAGTACTTC.